This entry lists 15 T cell receptor beta chains sequenced from one sample in a study of blood T cell repertoires in COVID-19. The method was immunoSEQ multiplex PCR; TCRdb's version includes in-frame clones alone and lacks a portion of them. The sample yields tens of thousands of clones, around 80% seen once. The sample taken for sequencing was peripheral blood. The source is a man in his sixties with acute or convalescent COVID-19.

This chain uses TRBV28 with TRBJ2-2; D not certain. V dropped 7 bases and J dropped 7 bases, with 4 bases sitting between them. This CDR3 spans 10 amino acids. Per the germline V gene, CDR1 is MDHEN and CDR2 is SYDVKM. The CDR3 is CASNGGELFF. CDR3 in DNA: TGTGCCAGCAACGGCGGGGAGCTGTTTTTT.

This chain joins TRBV29-1 and TRBJ2-3, with TRBD1 matching 8 bases. Trimming took 7 bases from V and 3 from J; bases not matched to a gene: 9. The CDR3 is 14 amino acids. CDR1 SQVTM and CDR2 ANQGSEA come from the germline V gene. The CDR3: CSAPRGRGTDTQYF. The DNA of the CDR3 is TGCAGCGCCCCCAGGGGGCGAGGGACAGATACGCAGTATTTT.

This clone occurred once. This chain connects TRBV28 to TRBJ2-1; unclear D gene. V was cut by 6 bases and J by 3 bases, with 6 bases left in between. From germline, CDR1 is MDHEN and CDR2 SYDVKM. This CDR3 contains 12 residues. The CDR3, as DNA: TGTGCCAGCAGCCTAGTCTACAATGAGCAGTTCTTC. It codes for CASSLVYNEQFF.

The table lists this clone with a count of one. V and J are TRBV11-2 and TRBJ2-5; no reliable D call. This CDR3 is built from 13 residues. V shed 4 bases and J shed 1 base, with 7 bases lying between them. Germline values: CDR1 SGHAT, CDR2 FQNNGV. This CDR3 is CASSSLLQETQYF. The CDR3 coding sequence is TGTGCCAGCAGCTCCCTACTCCAAGAGACCCAGTACTTC.

The V call is TRBV28, the J call TRBJ1-5, with D maybe TRBD1 (5 bases). Trimming took 6 bases from V and 8 from J, leaving 20 bases between them. In germline, CDR1 is MDHEN, CDR2 SYDVKM. CDR3 size: 15 residues. The CDR3 spells CASSPGVLRGEPQHF. In DNA, the CDR3 is TGTGCCAGCAGCCCCGGGGTTCTCCGGGGGGAGCCCCAGCATTTT.

This clone appeared a few times. The CDR3 is CASVSVGRNEKLFF. The CDR3, as DNA: TGTGCCAGCGTTAGTGTGGGGCGCAATGAAAAACTGTTTTTT. This chain links TRBV28 with TRBJ1-4, with D maybe TRBD1 (5 bases). This CDR3 spans 14 amino acids. Per the germline V gene, CDR1 is MDHEN and CDR2 is SYDVKM. Trimming took off 8 bases at V and 5 bases at J, with 15 bases between the two ends. Supplemented by reference TRBV28 and TRBJ1-4, the full variable domain reads DVKVTQSSRYLVKRTGEKVFLECVQDMDHENMFWYRQDPGLGLRLIYFSYDVKMKEKGDIPEGYSVSREKKERFSLILESASTNQTSMYLCASVSVGRNEKLFFGSGTQLSVL.

The J gene is TRBJ2-3, the V gene TRBV27; TRBD2 matches 11 bases. With 10 bases clipped from V and 6 bases from J, the junction kept 9 bases outside the gene matches. This CDR3 spans 14 amino acids. Germline lookup yields CDR1 MNHEY and CDR2 SMNVEV (reference sequence). CDR3 sequence reads: CATGLAGGRDTQYF. The DNA of the CDR3 is TGTGCCACTGGGCTAGCGGGAGGTCGGGATACGCAGTATTTT.

The chain links TRBV28 to TRBJ2-7; 9 bases line up with TRBD1. The CDR3 runs 14 residues. The junction had 6 bases not matched to a gene; V was cut back by 4 bases and J by 5 bases. The germline V gene encodes CDR1 MDHEN and CDR2 SYDVKM. The CDR3 loop is CASSSPTGGHEQYF. The CDR3 DNA is TGTGCCAGCAGTTCCCCGACAGGGGGTCACGAGCAGTACTTC. The full variable domain, completed using reference TRBV28 and TRBJ2-7, is DVKVTQSSRYLVKRTGEKVFLECVQDMDHENMFWYRQDPGLGLRLIYFSYDVKMKEKGDIPEGYSVSREKKERFSLILESASTNQTSMYLCASSSPTGGHEQYFGPGTRLTVT.

The V gene is TRBV4-3, the J gene TRBJ2-7, with D possibly TRBD2 on 5 matching bases. V was clipped by 3 bases and J by 2 bases, with 14 bases between them. Germline V CDR1 and CDR2: LGHNA, YSLEER. This CDR3 is built from 15 residues. This chain's CDR3 is CASSQGSSYTYEQYF. Here the CDR3 DNA reads TGCGCCAGCAGCCAGGGGAGCAGCTATACCTACGAGCAGTACTTC.

This clone appeared once. CDR3 sequence: CASSPGGGYTF. The CDR3 bases are TGTGCCAGCTCACCCGGGGGGGGCTACACCTTC. The rearrangement uses TRBV18 and TRBJ1-2, with D possibly matching TRBD1 (5 bases). Germline CDR1 is KGHSH and CDR2 is LQKENI. The V end lost 3 bases, the J end lost 8 bases, and 7 bases lay between the germline ends. The CDR3 length is 11 residues.

This clone was seen a handful of times. This chain uses TRBV7-3 with TRBJ2-5; D perhaps matches TRBD2 (6 bases). V lost 11 bases to trimming and J lost 0 bases, with 16 bases between them. Germline CDR1 SGHTA, CDR2 FQGTGA. The CDR3 length is 14 residues. Written as DNA, the CDR3 is TGTGCCCCCGCGAGTAAGCGGGACCAAGAGACCCAGTACTTC. Amino acid sequence: CAPASKRDQETQYF.

CDR3 sequence reads: CASSDSRGSTGELFF. The CDR3 DNA reads TGTGCCAGCAGTGACTCTAGGGGCAGCACCGGGGAGCTGTTTTTT. The chain joins TRBV6-4 to TRBJ2-2; possibly TRBD1 for D (5 bases). The CDR3 is 15 amino acids. Germline lookup yields CDR1 MRHNA and CDR2 SNTAGT. With 0 bases removed from V and 4 bases from J, the gap between germline ends came to 9 bases.

This clone has just a few counts. The chain has TRBV27 and TRBJ2-5; weak D call: TRBD2 (6 bases). The CDR3 is 18 residues long. Trimming shortened V by 2 bases and J by 6 bases, and 25 bases separated the two germline ends. CDR1 MNHEY and CDR2 SMNVEV come from the germline V gene (reference sequence). CDR3 DNA sequence: TGTGCCAGCAGTTTAAGAGGGGTGGGACTCGCTTTAGTGCAGACCCAGTACTTC. Translating it yields CASSLRGVGLALVQTQYF.

The J gene is TRBJ1-4, the V gene TRBV28; 9 nucleotides align to TRBD1. CDR3 length: 15 amino acids. J was trimmed by 8 bases and V by 6 bases; bases with no gene match: 10. The germline CDR1 and CDR2 sequences are MDHEN and SYDVKM. The CDR3 bases are TGTGCCAGCAGCTCGAGGACAGGGGAGGGAGAAAAACTGTTTTTT. Amino acid sequence: CASSSRTGEGEKLFF.

The CDR3 sequence: CASSPVGAGNTIYF. The CDR3 coding sequence is TGTGCCAGCAGCCCTGTGGGCGCTGGAAACACCATATATTTT. This chain uses TRBV7-9 with TRBJ1-3, with no clear D. The CDR3 has 14 residues. Trimming left V 5 bases short and J 2 bases short, with 10 bases between. CDR1 and CDR2 from the germline V gene are SEHNR and FQNEAQ (reference sequence). Based on the CDR3 plus reference TRBV7-9 and TRBJ1-3, the full variable domain is DTGVSQNPRHKITKRGQNVTFRCDPISEHNRLYWYRQTLGQGPEFLTYFQNEAQLEKSRLLSDRFSAERPKGSFSTLEIQRTEQGDSAMYLCASSPVGAGNTIYFGEGSWLTVV.